This TCR beta chain comes out of a study of cytomegalovirus exposure and HLA in healthy donors. Overall study results and limits: Reports described diagnosis of cytomegalovirus status by the classifier as highly specific and sensitive. The productive fraction for most TCR beta V segments was about 90% or about 30% in an earlier analysis.

Regarding this clone: Its cognate antigen is unknown.

Germline V gene lookup returns CDR1 SGDLS and CDR2 YYNGEE. CDR3 size: 15 residues. V dropped 1 base and J dropped 4 bases, with 14 bases sitting between them. A multiplex PCR was run with 60 Vbeta primers and 13 Jbeta primers. Clones were read by immunoSEQ multiplex PCR, and TCRdb kept only the in-frame ones, dropping some. The repertoire holds fewer than 250,000 clones, about four fifths seen once, with 2.9% in the top ten. The J gene is TRBJ1-2, the V gene TRBV9, with D maybe TRBD1 (6 bases). The sequenced sample was PBMCs. This clonotype originated in a man aged 25 to 40 in good health and CMV-seronegative. CDR3 amino acids: CASSVSYGGLYGYTF. The CDR3 region has the DNA TGTGCCAGCAGCGTATCTTACGGGGGGCTCTATGGCTACACCTTC.